This T cell receptor (beta chain) is from a study of blood T cell repertoires in COVID-19. Per the original methods: The authors estimated nucleated cell counts from reference gene primer amplification. Clones were read by immunoSEQ multiplex PCR, and TCRdb kept only the in-frame ones, dropping some. D and trimming come from the DNA, and the V and J calls and clone size come from that table. The sample lists over 250,000 clones, roughly nine tenths occurring once. Trimming shortened V by 0 bases and J by 7 bases, and 6 bases separated the two germline ends. Germline values: CDR1 MNHEY, CDR2 SVGAGI. The CDR3 extends over 12 amino acids.

The chain has TRBV6-5 and TRBJ1-2; D gene unclear. Specimen: PBMCs or T cells enriched from blood (not recorded which). The TCR originated in a woman aged 45 to 65 who had recovered from COVID-19. The CDR3 nucleotides are TGTGCCAGCAGTTACTCCGGTACTGGCTACACCTTC. This sequence encodes CASSYSGTGYTF.